These 12 T cell receptor beta chains were all obtained from the same sample, sequenced in a study of T cell responses to AZD1222 COVID-19 vaccine. Data came from immunoSEQ multiplex PCR; TCRdb stores just in-frame clones and leaves some out. The sample lists roughly 140,000 clones; almost 90% were seen once. Sequenced here: peripheral blood, sampled 28 days after the second AZD1222 dose. The receptor source for this set is an adult who received the AZD1222 COVID-19 vaccine.

V is TRBV4-1 and J is TRBJ2-2; perhaps TRBD2 as D (5 bases). Germline V lookup: CDR1 MGHRA, CDR2 YSYEKL. Trimming pared 0 bases from V and 7 bases from J, leaving 15 bases between. The CDR3 is 16 residues long. Written as DNA, the CDR3 is TGCGCCAGCAGCCAAGATGAACCTAAGCGGTACGGGGAGCTGTTTTTT. Translating it yields CASSQDEPKRYGELFF.

The chain employs TRBV5-1 and TRBJ1-2, with 7 bases lining up with TRBD1. This CDR3 region has 13 residues. The trim removed 0 bases at V and 9 bases at J, leaving 5 bases unmatched. Germline CDR1 reads SGHRS; CDR2 reads YFSETQ. The CDR3 reads CASSLGQGERYTF. CDR3 nucleotides: TGCGCCAGCAGCTTGGGACAGGGTGAACGCTACACCTTC.

The chain employs TRBV27 and TRBJ1-6; 10 positions agree with TRBD1. V was clipped by 7 bases and J by 10 bases; unmatched bases: 13. Germline V gene sequence: CDR1 MNHEY, CDR2 SMNVEV (reference sequence). The CDR3 is made up of 16 amino acids. CDR3 residues: CASTLARTGGRSPLHF. The CDR3 region has the DNA TGTGCCAGCACCCTTGCCAGGACAGGGGGAAGATCACCCCTCCACTTT.

The chain has TRBV7-6 and TRBJ1-3, with TRBD1 as a possible D gene (5 bases). The germline V gene encodes CDR1 SGHVS and CDR2 FNYEAQ. Trimming cost V 5 bases and J 2 bases, with 16 bases left between them. The CDR3 consists of 16 residues. DNA of the CDR3: TGTGCCAGCAGCCGAACATCGGGGGTTGCTGGAAACACCATATATTTT. Amino acid sequence: CASSRTSGVAGNTIYF.

The V and J genes are TRBV6-2 or TRBV6-3 and TRBJ2-3, with 9 bases that match TRBD2. V shed 0 bases, J shed 6 bases, and the junction held 10 bases outside the gene matches. Germline V lookup: CDR1 MNHEY, CDR2 SVGEGT. This CDR3 has 17 residues. This CDR3 reads CASSYSGALAGPDTQYF. Here the CDR3 DNA reads TGTGCCAGCAGTTACTCCGGAGCTCTAGCGGGACCGGATACGCAGTATTTT.

The chain uses TRBV19 and TRBJ1-5; D is uncertain. Germline CDR1 and CDR2: LNHDA and SQIVND (reference sequence). CDR3 length equals 12 residues. Trimming stripped 3 bases from V and 11 bases from J, with 11 bases between. The CDR3 loop reads CASSMGPRAQHF. CDR3 coding DNA: TGTGCCAGTAGTATGGGCCCTCGGGCCCAGCATTTT.

The rearrangement links TRBV24-1 to TRBJ2-3, with 7 bases matching TRBD2. The V gene end was trimmed by 6 bases and the J gene end by 1 base; junction bases not matched to a gene: 3. Germline values: CDR1 KGHDR, CDR2 SFDVKD. This CDR3 has 14 amino acids. Written as DNA, the CDR3 is TGTGCCACCAGTAGCGGGGACCGCACAGATACGCAGTATTTT. Translated: CATSSGDRTDTQYF.

The genes are TRBV7-2 and TRBJ2-1, with 13 nucleotides matching TRBD2. Germline assignment: CDR1 SGHTA and CDR2 FQGNSA. CDR3 size: 17 residues. After removal of 2 bases from V and 11 bases from J, the junction contained 12 bases not matched to a gene. CDR3 region: CASSLSGTSGRASKQFF. CDR3 nucleotides: TGTGCCAGCAGCTTATCCGGAACTAGCGGGAGGGCCTCTAAGCAGTTCTTC.

The chain uses TRBV3-1 (or the pseudogene TRBV3-2) and TRBJ1-5; D unresolved. Trimming stripped 4 bases from V and 0 bases from J, with 10 bases between. CDR1 LGHDT and CDR2 YNNKEL come from the germline V gene (reference sequence). This CDR3 is 15 amino acids long. The DNA for the CDR3 is TGTGCCAGCAGCCCTACAGCTAATAGCAATCAGCCCCAGCATTTT. It is translated as CASSPTANSNQPQHF.

The V call is TRBV24-1, the J call TRBJ1-2; tentatively, D is TRBD1 (5 bases). The CDR3 spans 14 residues. The V and J ends lost 7 bases and 8 bases respectively, with 19 bases between them. Germline loops: CDR1 KGHDR, CDR2 SFDVKD. The CDR3 region is CATSLTGEKGGYTF. CDR3 in DNA: TGTGCCACCAGCCTCACGGGGGAGAAAGGCGGCTACACCTTC.

V gene TRBV20-1 combines with J gene TRBJ2-1, with 7 bases identical to TRBD1. From germline, CDR1 is DFQATT and CDR2 SNEGSKA (reference sequence). V gave up 3 bases and J gave up 4 bases; unmatched junction bases: 9. The CDR3 length is 15 residues. The CDR3 is CSASTPGQLYNEQFF. DNA of the CDR3: TGCAGTGCTAGTACCCCGGGACAGCTTTACAATGAGCAGTTCTTC.

This clone was seen only a few times. The gene calls are TRBV30 and TRBJ1-2; TRBD1 might be the D (6 bases). The CDR3 has 12 residues. The V end lost 5 bases, the J end lost 1 base, and 8 bases lay between the germline ends. Germline lookup yields CDR1 GTSNPN and CDR2 SVGIG (reference sequence). This chain's CDR3 is CAWGQFNYGYTF. The CDR3 DNA reads TGTGCCTGGGGACAGTTTAACTATGGCTACACCTTC.